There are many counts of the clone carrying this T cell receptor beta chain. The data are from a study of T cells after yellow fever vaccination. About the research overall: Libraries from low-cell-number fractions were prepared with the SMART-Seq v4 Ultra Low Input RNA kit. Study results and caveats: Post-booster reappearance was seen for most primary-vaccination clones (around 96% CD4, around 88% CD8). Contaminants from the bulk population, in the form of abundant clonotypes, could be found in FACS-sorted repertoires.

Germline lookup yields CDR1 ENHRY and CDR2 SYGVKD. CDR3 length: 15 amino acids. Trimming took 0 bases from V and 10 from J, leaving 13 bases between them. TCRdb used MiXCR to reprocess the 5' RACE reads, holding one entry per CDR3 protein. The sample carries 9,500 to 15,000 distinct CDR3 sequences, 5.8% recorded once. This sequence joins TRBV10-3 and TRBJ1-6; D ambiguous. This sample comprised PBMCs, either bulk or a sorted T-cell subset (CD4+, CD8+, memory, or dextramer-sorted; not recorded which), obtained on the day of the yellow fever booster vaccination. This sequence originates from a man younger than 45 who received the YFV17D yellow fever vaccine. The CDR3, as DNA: TGTGCCATCAGTGAGTCGGTGAAGGGTAGCTCACCCCTCCACTTT. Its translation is CAISESVKGSSPLHF.